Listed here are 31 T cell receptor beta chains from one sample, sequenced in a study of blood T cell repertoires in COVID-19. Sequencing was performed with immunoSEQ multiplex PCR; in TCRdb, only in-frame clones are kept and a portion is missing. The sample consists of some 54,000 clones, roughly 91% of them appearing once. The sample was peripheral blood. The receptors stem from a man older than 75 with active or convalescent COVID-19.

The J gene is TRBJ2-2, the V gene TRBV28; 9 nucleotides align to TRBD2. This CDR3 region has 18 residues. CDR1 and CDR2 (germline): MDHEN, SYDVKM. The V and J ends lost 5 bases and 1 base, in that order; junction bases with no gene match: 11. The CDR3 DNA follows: TGTGCCAGCAGTGGGTTCTCTAGCGGGATCATGAACACCGGGGAGCTGTTTTTT. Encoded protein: CASSGFSSGIMNTGELFF.

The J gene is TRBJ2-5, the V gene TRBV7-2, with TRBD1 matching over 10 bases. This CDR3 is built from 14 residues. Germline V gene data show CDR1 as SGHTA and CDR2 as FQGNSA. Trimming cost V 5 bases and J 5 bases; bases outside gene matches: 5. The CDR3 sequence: CASSPTGGWETQYF. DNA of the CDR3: TGTGCCAGCAGCCCGACAGGGGGCTGGGAGACCCAGTACTTC.

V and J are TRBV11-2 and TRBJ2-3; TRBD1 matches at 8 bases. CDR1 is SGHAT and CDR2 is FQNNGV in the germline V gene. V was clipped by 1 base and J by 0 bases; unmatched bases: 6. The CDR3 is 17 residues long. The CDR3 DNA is TGTGCCAGCAGCTTAGGACAGGGGACCCCTAGCACAGATACGCAGTATTTT. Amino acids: CASSLGQGTPSTDTQYF.

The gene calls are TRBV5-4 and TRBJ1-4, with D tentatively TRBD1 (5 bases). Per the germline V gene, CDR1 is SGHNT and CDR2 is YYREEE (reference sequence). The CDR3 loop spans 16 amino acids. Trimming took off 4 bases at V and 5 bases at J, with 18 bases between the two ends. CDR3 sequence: CASSPRGGTVNEKLFF. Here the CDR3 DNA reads TGTGCCAGCAGCCCCCGGGGGGGGACGGTGAATGAAAAACTGTTTTTT.

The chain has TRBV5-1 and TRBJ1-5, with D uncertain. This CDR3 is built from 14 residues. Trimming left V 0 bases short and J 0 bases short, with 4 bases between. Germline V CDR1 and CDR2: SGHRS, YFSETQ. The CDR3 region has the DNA TGCGCCAGCAGCTTGGAACATAGCAATCAGCCCCAGCATTTT. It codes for CASSLEHSNQPQHF.

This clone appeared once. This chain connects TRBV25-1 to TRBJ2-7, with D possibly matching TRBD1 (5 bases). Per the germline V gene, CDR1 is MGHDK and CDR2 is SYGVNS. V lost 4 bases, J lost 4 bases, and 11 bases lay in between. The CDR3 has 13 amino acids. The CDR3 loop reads CASSGGAMYEQYF. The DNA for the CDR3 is TGTGCCAGCAGTGGGGGCGCCATGTACGAGCAGTACTTC.

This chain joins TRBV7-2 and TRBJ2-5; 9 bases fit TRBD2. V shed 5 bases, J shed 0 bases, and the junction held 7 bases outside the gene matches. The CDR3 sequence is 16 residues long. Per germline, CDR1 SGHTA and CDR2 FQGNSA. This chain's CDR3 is CASSVPERGDQETQYF. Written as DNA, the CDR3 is TGTGCCAGCAGCGTTCCGGAGCGGGGGGACCAAGAGACCCAGTACTTC.

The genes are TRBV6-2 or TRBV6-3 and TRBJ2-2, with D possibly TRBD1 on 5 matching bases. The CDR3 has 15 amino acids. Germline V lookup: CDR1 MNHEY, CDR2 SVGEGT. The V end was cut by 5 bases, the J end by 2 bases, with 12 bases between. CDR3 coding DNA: TGTGCCAGCAGTCAAACAGGTTTCAACACCGGGGAGCTGTTTTTT. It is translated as CASSQTGFNTGELFF.

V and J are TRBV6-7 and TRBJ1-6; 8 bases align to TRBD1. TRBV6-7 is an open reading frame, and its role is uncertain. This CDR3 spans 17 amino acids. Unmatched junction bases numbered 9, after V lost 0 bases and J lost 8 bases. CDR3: CASSYSRMRQGHSPLHF. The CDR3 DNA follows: TGTGCCAGCAGTTACTCGAGAATGAGACAGGGGCATTCACCCCTCCACTTT.

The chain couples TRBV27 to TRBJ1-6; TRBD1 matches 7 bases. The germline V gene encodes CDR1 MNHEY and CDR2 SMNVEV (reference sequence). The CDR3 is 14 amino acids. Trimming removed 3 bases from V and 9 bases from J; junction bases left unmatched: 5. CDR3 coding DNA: TGTGCCAGCAGTTTGGAGGGGGCGCTTTCACCCCTCCACTTT. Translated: CASSLEGALSPLHF.

CDR3 region: CASSLALGQLKSEQYF. The CDR3 DNA sequence: TGTGCCAGCAGCTTAGCGCTTGGACAGCTCAAAAGCGAGCAGTACTTC. The chain couples TRBV7-2 to TRBJ2-7; D may be TRBD1 (6 bases). The CDR3 has 16 amino acids. CDR1 SGHTA and CDR2 FQGNSA come from the germline V gene. Trimming took 0 bases from V and 6 from J, leaving 18 bases between them.

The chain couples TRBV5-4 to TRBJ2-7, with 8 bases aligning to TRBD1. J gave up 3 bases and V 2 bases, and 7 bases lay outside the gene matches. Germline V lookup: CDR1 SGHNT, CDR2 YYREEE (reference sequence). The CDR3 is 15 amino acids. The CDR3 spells CASSFLDRGDYEQYF. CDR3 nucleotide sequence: TGTGCCAGCAGCTTTCTTGACAGGGGAGACTACGAGCAGTACTTC. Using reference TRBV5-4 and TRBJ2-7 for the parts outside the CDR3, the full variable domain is ETGVTQSPTHLIKTRGQQVTLRCSSQSGHNTVSWYQQALGQGPQFIFQYYREEENGRGNFPPRFSGLQFPNYSSELNVNALELDDSALYLCASSFLDRGDYEQYFGPGTRLTVT.

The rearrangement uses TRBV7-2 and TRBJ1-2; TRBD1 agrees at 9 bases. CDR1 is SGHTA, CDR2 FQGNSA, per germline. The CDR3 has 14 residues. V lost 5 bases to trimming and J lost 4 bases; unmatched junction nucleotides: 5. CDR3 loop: CASSPGTGSYGYTF. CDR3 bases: TGTGCCAGCAGCCCAGGGACAGGGAGCTATGGCTACACCTTC.

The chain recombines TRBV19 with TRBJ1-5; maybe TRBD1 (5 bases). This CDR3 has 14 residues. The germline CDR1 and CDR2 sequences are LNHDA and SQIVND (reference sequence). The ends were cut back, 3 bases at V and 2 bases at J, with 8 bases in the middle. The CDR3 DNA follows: TGTGCCAGTAGTATCCAGGGTGGCAATCAGCCCCAGCATTTT. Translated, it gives CASSIQGGNQPQHF.

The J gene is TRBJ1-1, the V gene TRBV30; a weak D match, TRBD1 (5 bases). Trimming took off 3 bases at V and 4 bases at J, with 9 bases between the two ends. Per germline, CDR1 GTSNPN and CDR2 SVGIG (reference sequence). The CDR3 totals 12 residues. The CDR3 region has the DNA TGTGCCTGGAGCACAAGGGGCACTGAAGCTTTCTTT. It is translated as CAWSTRGTEAFF.

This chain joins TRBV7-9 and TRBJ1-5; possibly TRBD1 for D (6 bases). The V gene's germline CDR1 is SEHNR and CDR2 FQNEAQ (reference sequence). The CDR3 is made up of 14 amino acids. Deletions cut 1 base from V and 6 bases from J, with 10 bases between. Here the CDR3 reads CASSLGGGGQPQHF. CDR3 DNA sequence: TGTGCCAGCAGCTTAGGAGGGGGGGGTCAGCCCCAGCATTTT.

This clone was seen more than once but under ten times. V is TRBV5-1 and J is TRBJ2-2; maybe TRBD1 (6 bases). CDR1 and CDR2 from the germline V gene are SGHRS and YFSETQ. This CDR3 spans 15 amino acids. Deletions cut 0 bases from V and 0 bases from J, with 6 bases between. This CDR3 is CASSLGTANTGELFF. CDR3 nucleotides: TGCGCCAGCAGCTTGGGGACAGCGAACACCGGGGAGCTGTTTTTT.

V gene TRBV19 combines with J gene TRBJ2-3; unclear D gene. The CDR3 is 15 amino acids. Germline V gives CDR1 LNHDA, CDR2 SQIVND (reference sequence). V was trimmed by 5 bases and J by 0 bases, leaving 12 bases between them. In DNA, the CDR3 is TGTGCCAGTAGTCTCGGAGTCACGAGCACAGATACGCAGTATTTT. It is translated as CASSLGVTSTDTQYF.

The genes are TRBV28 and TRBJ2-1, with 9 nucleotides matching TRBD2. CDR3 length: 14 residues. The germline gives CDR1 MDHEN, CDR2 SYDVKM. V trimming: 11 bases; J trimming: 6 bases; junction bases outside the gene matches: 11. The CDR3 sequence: CASKGLAGPNEQFF. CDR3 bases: TGTGCCTCCAAGGGGCTAGCGGGACCCAATGAGCAGTTCTTC.

The CDR3 DNA follows: TGTGCCAGCAGTGACGACGGGAGGGGCTACAATGAGCAGTTCTTC. This gives the protein CASSDDGRGYNEQFF. The gene calls are TRBV6-4 and TRBJ2-1; TRBD2 matches at 8 bases. CDR3 length equals 15 residues. Per germline, CDR1 MRHNA and CDR2 SNTAGT. J gave up 3 bases and V 2 bases, and 3 bases lay outside the gene matches.

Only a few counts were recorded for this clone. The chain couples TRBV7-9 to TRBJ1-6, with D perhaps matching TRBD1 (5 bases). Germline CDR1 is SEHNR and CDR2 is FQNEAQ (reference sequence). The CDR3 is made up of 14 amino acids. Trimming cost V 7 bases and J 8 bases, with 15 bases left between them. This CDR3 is CASTQGEEHSPLHF. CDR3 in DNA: TGTGCCAGCACCCAAGGGGAGGAACATTCACCCCTCCACTTT.

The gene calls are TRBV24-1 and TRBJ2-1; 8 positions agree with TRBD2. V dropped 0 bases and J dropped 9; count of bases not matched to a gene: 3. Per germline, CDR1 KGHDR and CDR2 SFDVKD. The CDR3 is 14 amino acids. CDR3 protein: CATSDLRLAGEQFF. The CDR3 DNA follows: TGTGCCACCAGTGATTTGCGGCTAGCGGGTGAGCAGTTCTTC.

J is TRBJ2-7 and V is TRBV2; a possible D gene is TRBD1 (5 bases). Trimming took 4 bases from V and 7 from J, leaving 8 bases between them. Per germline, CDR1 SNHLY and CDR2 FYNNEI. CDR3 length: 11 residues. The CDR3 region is CASSARVEQYF. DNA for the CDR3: TGTGCCAGCAGTGCCAGGGTAGAGCAGTACTTC.

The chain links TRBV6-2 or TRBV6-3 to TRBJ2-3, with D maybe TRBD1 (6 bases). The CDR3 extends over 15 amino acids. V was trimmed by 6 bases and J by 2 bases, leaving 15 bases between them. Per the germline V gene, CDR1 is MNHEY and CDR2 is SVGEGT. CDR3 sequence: CASSPGQIFTDTQYF. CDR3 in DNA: TGTGCCAGCAGCCCGGGACAAATCTTCACAGATACGCAGTATTTT.

CDR3 DNA sequence: TGTGCCAGCACCCAAGGGGGCACTAATGAAAAACTGTTTTTT. Translation gives CASTQGGTNEKLFF. The chain uses TRBV18 and TRBJ1-4, with TRBD1 identical over 7 bases. Germline V gene sequence: CDR1 KGHSH, CDR2 LQKENI. Germline trimming cut 8 bases from V and 2 bases from J; bases unmatched to any gene: 5. CDR3 length: 14 residues. The full variable domain, completed using reference TRBV18 and TRBJ1-4, is NAGVMQNPRHLVRRRGQEARLRCSPMKGHSHVYWYRQLPEEGLKFMVYLQKENIIDESGMPKERFSAEFPKEGPSILRIQQVVRGDSAAYFCASTQGGTNEKLFFGSGTQLSVL.

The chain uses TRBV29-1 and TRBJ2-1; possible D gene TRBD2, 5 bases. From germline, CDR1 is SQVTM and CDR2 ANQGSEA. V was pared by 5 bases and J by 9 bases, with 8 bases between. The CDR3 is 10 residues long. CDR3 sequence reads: CSVQSGEQFF. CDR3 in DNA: TGCAGCGTTCAGAGCGGTGAGCAGTTCTTC.

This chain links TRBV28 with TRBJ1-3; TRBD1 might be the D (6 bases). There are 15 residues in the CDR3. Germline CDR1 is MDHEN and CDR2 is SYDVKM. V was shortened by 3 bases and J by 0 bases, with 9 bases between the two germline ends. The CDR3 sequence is CASSFPGASGNTIYF. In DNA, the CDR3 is TGTGCCAGCAGTTTCCCAGGGGCCTCTGGAAACACCATATATTTT. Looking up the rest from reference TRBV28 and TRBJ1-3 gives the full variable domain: DVKVTQSSRYLVKRTGEKVFLECVQDMDHENMFWYRQDPGLGLRLIYFSYDVKMKEKGDIPEGYSVSREKKERFSLILESASTNQTSMYLCASSFPGASGNTIYFGEGSWLTVV.

The CDR3 here is CASSVSGGSYEQYF. The DNA for the CDR3 is TGTGCCAGCAGTGTTAGCGGGGGGTCTTACGAGCAGTACTTC. The chain is built from TRBV2 and TRBJ2-7; 10 nucleotides agree with TRBD2. Germline loops: CDR1 SNHLY, CDR2 FYNNEI. With 4 bases clipped from V and 4 bases from J, the junction kept 4 bases outside the gene matches. This CDR3 has 14 amino acids.

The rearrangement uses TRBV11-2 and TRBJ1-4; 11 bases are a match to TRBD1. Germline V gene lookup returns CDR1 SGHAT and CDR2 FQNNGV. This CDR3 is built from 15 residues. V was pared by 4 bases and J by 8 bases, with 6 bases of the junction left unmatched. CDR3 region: CASSWDRGGEEKLFF. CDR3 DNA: TGTGCCAGCAGCTGGGACAGGGGGGGGGAGGAAAAACTGTTTTTT.

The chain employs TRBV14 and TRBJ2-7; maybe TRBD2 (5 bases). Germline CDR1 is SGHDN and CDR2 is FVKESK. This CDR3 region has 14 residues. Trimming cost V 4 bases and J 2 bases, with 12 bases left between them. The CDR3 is CASSRGGLAYEQYF. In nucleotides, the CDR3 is TGTGCCAGCAGCCGAGGAGGTTTAGCCTACGAGCAGTACTTC.

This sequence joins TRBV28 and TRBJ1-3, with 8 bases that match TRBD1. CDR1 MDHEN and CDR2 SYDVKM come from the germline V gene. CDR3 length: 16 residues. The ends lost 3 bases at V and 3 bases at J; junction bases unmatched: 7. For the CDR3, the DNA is TGTGCCAGCAGTTTCGCGACAGGGGTAGGTGGAAACACCATATATTTT. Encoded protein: CASSFATGVGGNTIYF.